This T cell receptor (beta chain) was captured in a study of a mutant IDH1 vaccine in newly diagnosed glioma. At the level of the study: Patients' prior therapy spanned radiotherapy, temozolomide, or both; most underwent both. The study held visit V12 at week 35 and visit V13 at week 47.

Assay: immunoSEQ multiplex PCR; the TCRdb copy retains only in-frame clones and omits some. The profile shows 40,000 to 55,000 clones, around four fifths of them singletons. V lost 0 bases, J lost 4 bases, and 9 bases lay in between. The CDR3 is 14 amino acids. Germline V gives CDR1 MNHEY, CDR2 SVGAGI. Time point indicated: week 35, safety follow-up. The vaccine gave 300 ug of a 20-mer mutant IDH1 peptide subcutaneously per dose. In this sample, this clone turned up once. Antigen specificity is unknown. The J gene is TRBJ1-2, the V gene TRBV6-5, with D hard to call. The sample was PBMCs, taken from a glioma patient whose treatment included an IDH1 peptide vaccine. This sequence originates from a man aged 35 to 55 with glioma. Here the CDR3 reads CASSYSADAYGYTF. The CDR3 nucleotides read TGTGCCAGCAGTTACTCGGCCGATGCCTATGGCTACACCTTC.